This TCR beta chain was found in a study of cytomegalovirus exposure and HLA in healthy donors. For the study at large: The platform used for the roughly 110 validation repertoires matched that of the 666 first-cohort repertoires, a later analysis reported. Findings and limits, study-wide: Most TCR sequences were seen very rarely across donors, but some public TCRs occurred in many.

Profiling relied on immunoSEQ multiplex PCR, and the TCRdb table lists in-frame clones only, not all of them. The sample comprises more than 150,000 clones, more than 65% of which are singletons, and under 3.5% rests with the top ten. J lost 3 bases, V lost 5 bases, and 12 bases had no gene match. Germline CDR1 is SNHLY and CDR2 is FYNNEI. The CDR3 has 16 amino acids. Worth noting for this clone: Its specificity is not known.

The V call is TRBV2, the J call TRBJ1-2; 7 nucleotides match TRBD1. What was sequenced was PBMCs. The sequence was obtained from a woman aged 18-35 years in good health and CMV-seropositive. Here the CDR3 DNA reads TGTGCCAGCAGTTCCACTCTCGGGACAGCTTACTATGGCTACACCTTC. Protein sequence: CASSSTLGTAYYGYTF.